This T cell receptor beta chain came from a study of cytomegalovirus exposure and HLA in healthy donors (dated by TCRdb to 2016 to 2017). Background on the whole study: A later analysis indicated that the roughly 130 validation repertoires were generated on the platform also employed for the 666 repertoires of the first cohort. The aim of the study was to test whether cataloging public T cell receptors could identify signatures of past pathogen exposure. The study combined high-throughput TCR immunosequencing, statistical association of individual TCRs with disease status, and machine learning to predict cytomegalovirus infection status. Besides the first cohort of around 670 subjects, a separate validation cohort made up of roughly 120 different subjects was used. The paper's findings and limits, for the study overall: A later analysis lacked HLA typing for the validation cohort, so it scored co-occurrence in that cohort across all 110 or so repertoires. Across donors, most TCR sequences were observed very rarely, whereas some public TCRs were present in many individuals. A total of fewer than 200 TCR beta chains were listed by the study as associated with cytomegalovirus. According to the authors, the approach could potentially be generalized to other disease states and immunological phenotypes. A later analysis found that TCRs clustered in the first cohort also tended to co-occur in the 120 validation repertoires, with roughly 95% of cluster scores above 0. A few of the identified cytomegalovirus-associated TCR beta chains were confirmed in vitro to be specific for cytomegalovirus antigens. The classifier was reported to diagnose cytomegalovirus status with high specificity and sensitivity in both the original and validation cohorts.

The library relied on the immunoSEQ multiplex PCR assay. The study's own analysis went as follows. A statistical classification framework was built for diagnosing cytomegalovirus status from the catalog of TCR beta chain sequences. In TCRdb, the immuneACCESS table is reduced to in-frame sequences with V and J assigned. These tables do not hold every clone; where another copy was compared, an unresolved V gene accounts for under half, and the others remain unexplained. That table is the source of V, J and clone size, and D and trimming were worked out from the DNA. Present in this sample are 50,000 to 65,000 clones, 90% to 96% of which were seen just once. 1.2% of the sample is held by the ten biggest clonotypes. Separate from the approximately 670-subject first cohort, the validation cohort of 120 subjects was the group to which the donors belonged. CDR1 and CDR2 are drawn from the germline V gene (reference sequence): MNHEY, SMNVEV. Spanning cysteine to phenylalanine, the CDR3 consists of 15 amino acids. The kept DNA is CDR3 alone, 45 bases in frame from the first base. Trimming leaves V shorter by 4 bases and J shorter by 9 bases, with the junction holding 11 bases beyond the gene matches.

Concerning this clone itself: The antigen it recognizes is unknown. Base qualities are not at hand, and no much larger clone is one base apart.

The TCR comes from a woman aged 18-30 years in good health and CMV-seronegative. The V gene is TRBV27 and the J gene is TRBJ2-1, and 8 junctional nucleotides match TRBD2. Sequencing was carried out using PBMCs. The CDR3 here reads CASSSGAGVYGEQFF. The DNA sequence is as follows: TGTGCCAGCAGTTCCGGAGCGGGGGTGTATGGTGAGCAGTTCTTC.